What follows are 10 T cell receptor beta chains derived from one specimen sequenced in a study of blood T cell repertoires in COVID-19. The repertoire was sequenced with immunoSEQ multiplex PCR; TCRdb's copy has only in-frame clones and lacks some. The sample consists of some 380,000 clones, 70% to 85% of them appearing once. Specimen: peripheral blood. These receptors all stem from a human donor with acute or convalescent COVID-19. The donor label of this sample is uncertain.

This rearrangement joins TRBV28 to TRBJ2-7, with TRBD2 as a possible D gene (5 bases). CDR1 and CDR2 from the germline V gene are MDHEN and SYDVKM. This CDR3 comprises 13 residues. V lost 6 bases, J lost 1 base, and 10 bases lay in between. In DNA form, the CDR3 reads TGTGCCAGCAGCCCGCCGGGGTCCTACGAGCAGTACTTC. Its translation is CASSPPGSYEQYF.

The J gene is TRBJ2-3, the V gene TRBV24-1, with 10 bases identical to TRBD2. This CDR3 is built from 16 residues. V lost 2 bases, J lost 1 base, and 2 bases stayed unmatched. CDR1 and CDR2 from the germline V gene are KGHDR and SFDVKD. The CDR3 DNA reads as TGTGCCACCAGTGATTCTGGACTAGCGGGCACAGATACGCAGTATTTT. Its protein is CATSDSGLAGTDTQYF.

V usage is TRBV12-2 and J usage is TRBJ1-1; the table's TRBD1 call for D was not verified on the DNA. TRBV12-2 is termed a pseudogene. The CDR3 contains 11 residues. Here the CDR3 DNA reads TGTGCAAGTCGCTCAAACACTGAAGCTTTCTTT. Its protein product is CASRSNTEAFF.

The chain couples TRBV24-1 to TRBJ1-5, with D maybe TRBD1 (5 bases). V lost 3 bases and J lost 6, with 20 bases in between. This CDR3 has 17 residues. Per germline, CDR1 KGHDR and CDR2 SFDVKD. CDR3 DNA: TGTGCCACCAGTGATCCCTCGGCCGGGACTCCTAGTCAGCCCCAGCATTTT. Protein sequence: CATSDPSAGTPSQPQHF.

This chain connects TRBV3-1 (or the pseudogene TRBV3-2) to TRBJ1-6; unclear D gene. Germline V gives CDR1 LGHDT, CDR2 YNNKEL (reference sequence). CDR3 length equals 15 residues. V was pared by 4 bases and J by 6 bases, with 13 bases between. Written as DNA, the CDR3 is TGTGCCAGCAGCCCAGGATCGGGAACTAATTCACCCCTCCACTTT. Its protein is CASSPGSGTNSPLHF.

A remark on this clone: Being one base from a much bigger clone, this may be a read error. V and J are TRBV6-6 and TRBJ2-2; D gene unclear. Germline V lookup: CDR1 MNHNY, CDR2 SVGAGI (reference sequence). V was clipped by 0 bases and J by 1 base, with 3 bases between them. The CDR3 is 14 residues long. The CDR3 sequence: CASSYSQNTGELFF. In nucleotides, the CDR3 is TGTGCCAGCAGTTACTCCCAGAACACCGGGGAGCTGTTTTTT.

This chain uses TRBV6-5 with TRBJ2-7; D not resolved. With 0 bases removed from V and 2 bases from J, the gap between germline ends came to 8 bases. The CDR3 totals 14 residues. CDR1 is MNHEY and CDR2 is SVGAGI in the germline V gene. CDR3 in DNA: TGTGCCAGCAGTTACTCGTTTGGCCCCTACGAGCAGTACTTC. This encodes CASSYSFGPYEQYF.

This chain joins TRBV19 and TRBJ1-3; perhaps TRBD1 as D (5 bases). Germline CDR1 LNHDA, CDR2 SQIVND (reference sequence). CDR3 length: 15 residues. V lost 8 bases to trimming and J lost 2 bases, with 16 bases between them. DNA for the CDR3: TGTGCCAGTGGCTTGGGGGGATCACCTGGAAACACCATATATTTT. It translates to CASGLGGSPGNTIYF.

The chain couples TRBV18 to TRBJ2-7; 7 bases agree with TRBD1. The CDR3 runs to 15 residues. Looked up from germline, CDR1 is KGHSH and CDR2 is LQKENI. Trimming took 4 bases from V and 5 from J; bases not matched to a gene: 11. In DNA form, the CDR3 reads TGTGCCAGCTCACGAGGACAGGCCTTAACCCACGAGCAGTACTTC. It is translated as CASSRGQALTHEQYF. Full variable domain (remainder filled in from reference TRBV18 and TRBJ2-7): NAGVMQNPRHLVRRRGQEARLRCSPMKGHSHVYWYRQLPEEGLKFMVYLQKENIIDESGMPKERFSAEFPKEGPSILRIQQVVRGDSAAYFCASSRGQALTHEQYFGPGTRLTVT.

This clone was detected a few times. The chain recombines TRBV6-5 with TRBJ1-1; TRBD1 might be the D (5 bases). The V and J ends lost 11 bases and 1 base respectively, with 20 bases between them. The V gene's germline CDR1 is MNHEY and CDR2 SVGAGI. The CDR3 contains 15 residues. In nucleotides, the CDR3 is TGTGCCGGATCCTTAAGTTGGCAGGGGAACACTGAAGCTTTCTTT. As protein: CAGSLSWQGNTEAFF.